The 9 T cell receptor beta chains below were found in one sample sequenced in a study of blood T cell repertoires in COVID-19. Here immunoSEQ multiplex PCR was the method, and the copy in TCRdb shows in-frame clones only, minus some. The data contain some 75,000 clones, about 85% of them singletons. Input material: peripheral blood. These receptors were obtained from a man in his fifties or sixties with COVID-19, enrolled during active disease.

The J gene is TRBJ2-7, the V gene TRBV28, with TRBD1 matching over 9 bases. CDR1 is MDHEN, CDR2 SYDVKM, per germline. This CDR3 is 15 amino acids long. Trimming at V came to 1 base and at J to 4 bases, leaving 5 bases not matched to a gene. The DNA of the CDR3 is TGTGCCAGCAGTTTATTGGGACAGGGCCTTTACGAGCAGTACTTC. This translates into CASSLLGQGLYEQYF.

This clone has a count of ten or more. The chain joins TRBV6-6 to TRBJ2-1, with D maybe TRBD1 (7 bases). Germline CDR1 MNHNY, CDR2 SVGAGI (reference sequence). Between the trimmed V and J ends, which lost 5 bases and 0 bases, there was a span of 11 bases. CDR3 size: 15 residues. The CDR3 sequence is CASSPRGASYNEQFF. CDR3 DNA sequence: TGTGCCAGCAGTCCCAGGGGGGCCTCCTACAATGAGCAGTTCTTC.

The V and J genes are TRBV9 and TRBJ2-4; 7 bases match TRBD2. Losses at the gene ends were 1 base for V and 0 bases for J; bases not matched to a gene: 4. This CDR3 comprises 16 residues. CDR1 is SGDLS and CDR2 is YYNGEE in the germline V gene. The CDR3 region is CASSVRGTKAKNIQYF. CDR3 DNA sequence: TGTGCCAGCAGCGTAAGAGGGACTAAAGCCAAAAACATTCAGTACTTC.

This chain links TRBV6-5 with TRBJ1-1; D is possibly TRBD1 (5 bases). The CDR3 loop spans 14 amino acids. Germline V lookup: CDR1 MNHEY, CDR2 SVGAGI. The V gene lost 2 bases and the J gene lost 2 bases, with 9 bases spanning the gap. For the CDR3, the DNA is TGTGCCAGCAGTTACGCGGACACTAACACTGAAGCTTTCTTT. It specifies CASSYADTNTEAFF.

J is TRBJ2-3 and V is TRBV30; a weak D match, TRBD1 (5 bases). V lost 1 base to trimming and J lost 14 bases, with 22 bases between them. Germline V gene data show CDR1 as GTSNPN and CDR2 as SVGIG (reference sequence). The CDR3 totals 14 residues. CDR3 nucleotide sequence: TGTGCCTGGAGTGAGGAGAGACAACAGGAACTTCCGTATTTT. Its protein is CAWSEERQQELPYF.

The chain carries TRBV12-3 or TRBV12-4 and TRBJ1-5, with unresolved D. With 8 bases removed from V and 3 bases from J, the gap between germline ends came to 8 bases. This CDR3 comprises 12 residues. DNA for the CDR3: TGTGCCAGCTGCAGGAACAATCAGCCCCAGCATTTT. Protein product: CASCRNNQPQHF.

V gene TRBV7-3 combines with J gene TRBJ2-3; TRBD2 matches 14 bases. The ends lost 5 bases at V and 6 bases at J; junction bases unmatched: 4. The CDR3 has 15 residues. The germline gives CDR1 SGHTA, CDR2 FQGTGA. The CDR3 spells CASSRLAGGPDTQYF. In nucleotides, the CDR3 is TGTGCCAGCAGCCGACTAGCGGGAGGGCCGGATACGCAGTATTTT.

This clone showed up just a few times. The chain has TRBV28 and TRBJ2-7, with a weak D call TRBD2 (7 bases). Trimming took 4 bases from V and 3 from J, leaving 10 bases between them. The CDR3 has 13 amino acids. Germline V lookup: CDR1 MDHEN, CDR2 SYDVKM. The CDR3 protein is CASSSGGLYEQYF. DNA for the CDR3: TGTGCCAGCAGTTCGGGGGGCCTCTACGAGCAGTACTTC.

The V gene is TRBV3-1 (or the pseudogene TRBV3-2), the J gene TRBJ2-5; 8 nucleotides line up with TRBD1. Germline CDR1 reads LGHDT; CDR2 reads YNNKEL (reference sequence). The CDR3 consists of 14 residues. After removal of 8 bases from V and 3 bases from J, the junction contained 8 bases not matched to a gene. The CDR3 DNA reads TGTGCCAGCCAGGTCCGGACAGGGAAAGAGACCCAGTACTTC. It encodes CASQVRTGKETQYF.